This T cell receptor beta chain was observed in a study of T cell responses to AZD1222 COVID-19 vaccine. Regarding the study as a whole: Mostly white British, mostly female donors; authors suggested clonal diversity may be underestimated.

About this clone itself: Its antigen is unknown.

This CDR3 comprises 13 residues. Trimming took 6 bases from V and 6 from J, leaving 14 bases between them. CDR1 and CDR2 (germline): LNHDA, SQIVND (reference sequence). This table comes from immunoSEQ multiplex PCR, and its TCRdb copy is limited to in-frame clones, with some not included. The data hold 100,000 to 150,000 clones, with around 84% observed a single time. This rearrangement joins TRBV19 to TRBJ1-2; no clear D gene. The source was peripheral blood, collected on day 0 of AZD1222 vaccination. The TCR comes from an adult in good health. This chain's CDR3 is CASREGGSDGYTF. Here the CDR3 DNA reads TGTGCCAGTAGAGAAGGAGGTTCAGATGGCTACACCTTC.